This T cell receptor beta chain was identified during a study of T cell responses to AZD1222 COVID-19 vaccine. Study as a whole: Second-dose intervals of approximately 4 or approximately 12 weeks were pooled.

A word on this clone: The antigen remains undetermined.

Profiled with immunoSEQ multiplex PCR; TCRdb holds only in-frame clones, not every one. The data show some 130,000 clones, with about 88% seen just once and approximately 8% held by the top ten. Study-wide results and caveats: White British donors predominated, females outnumbered males, and clonal diversity was possibly underestimated.

The CDR3 length is 15 residues. The germline CDR1 and CDR2 sequences are LNHNV and YYDKDF (reference sequence). Trimming removed 1 base from V and 4 bases from J, with 10 bases in between. This specimen was peripheral blood, taken on day 0 of AZD1222 vaccination. The sequence was obtained from an adult in good health. The chain has TRBV15 and TRBJ2-2; D gene uncertain. The CDR3 protein is CATSRGNTGTGELFF. The CDR3 bases are TGTGCCACCAGCAGAGGGAACACGGGCACCGGGGAGCTGTTTTTT.